This TCR beta chain came from a study of blood T cells in healthy people across ages. Study-wide points: What prevented conclusive comparison of naive and antigen-experienced cells was that PBMCs were unsorted.

Per sample, extraction of total RNA gave at least 6 micrograms in every case. The CDR3 runs to 14 residues. Germline V gene sequence: CDR1 KGHDR, CDR2 SFDVKD. V lost 5 bases and J lost 4, with 12 bases in between. A second about 7 to 12 cycle PCR used barcoded and J-beta primers. Each cDNA molecule, via a template-switch adaptor with 12 random nucleotides, was tagged. The study obtained at least 3 million CDR3-containing paired-end reads from every sample. TCRdb processed the 5' RACE reads anew with MiXCR; each CDR3 protein has one entry. Here the sample spans approximately 1,700,000 distinct CDR3 sequences, approximately 39% being singletons. Details on this clonotype: Its antigen is not identified.

The chain couples TRBV24-1 to TRBJ2-3, with unresolved D. Sequencing was done on a sample of blood. The receptor's source is a human donor in good health. The DNA of the CDR3 is TGTGCCACCAGTGCAGCGACTGAGGCAGATACGCAGTATTTT. Protein product: CATSAATEADTQYF.